Listed below are T cell receptor beta chains from one sample, sequenced in a study of CD8 T cells in ankylosing spondylitis. TCRdb re-analysed the 5' RACE reads in MiXCR, keeping a single row per CDR3 protein. This table has about 130,000 distinct CDR3 sequences, 7.3% appearing once. Sequences were obtained from blood, either unsorted or a sorted T cell fraction (not recorded which). The receptors originated from a female donor with ankylosing spondylitis or in good health (not recorded which). CDR3s include the opening cysteine and the closing phenylalanine or tryptophan. The D gene is left open where the match is weak. Clone size is stated in some rows and not others, as once, few, many or a class when expanded.

D	V	size	J	CDR3	DNA
TRBD1	TRBV25-1	many	TRBJ2-2	CASSGTGGGTGELFF	TGTGCCAGCAGTGGGACAGGGGGTGGCACCGGGGAGCTGTTTTTT
.	TRBV12-3/TRBV12-4	many	TRBJ2-1	CASSFVAAPSKQFF	TGTGCCAGCAGTTTCGTGGCAGCCCCAAGTAAGCAGTTCTTC
.	TRBV12-3/TRBV12-4	many	TRBJ1-1	CASSFFQTSEAFF	TGTGCCAGCAGTTTTTTCCAGACGTCTGAAGCTTTCTTT
TRBD1	TRBV7-2	few	TRBJ1-5	CASSLTGGTTPQHF	TGTGCCAGCAGCTTGACAGGGGGGACTACTCCCCAGCATTTT
TRBD1	TRBV7-2	many	TRBJ1-2	CASSSDRGKGGYTF	TGTGCCAGCAGTTCAGACAGGGGGAAAGGGGGCTACACCTTC
TRBD2	TRBV4-2	.	TRBJ2-1	CASSQEGTSTYNEQFF	TGTGCCAGCAGCCAAGAGGGGACTAGCACCTACAATGAGCAGTTCTTC
TRBD1	TRBV24-1	many	TRBJ1-1	CATSESIQGAEAFF	TGTGCCACCAGTGAGTCCATCCAGGGGGCTGAAGCTTTCTTT
.	TRBV6-5	many	TRBJ1-5	CASSSLGNQPQHF	TGTGCCAGCAGTTCCTTGGGGAATCAGCCCCAGCATTTT
.	TRBV7-2	many	TRBJ1-2	CASSFSRDDYGYTF	TGTGCCAGCAGCTTTTCTCGGGACGATTATGGCTACACCTTC
.	TRBV6-5	many	TRBJ1-2	CASSYSSRANYGYTF	TGTGCCAGCAGTTACTCGAGCAGGGCCAACTATGGCTACACCTTC
.	TRBV3-1	once	TRBJ1-2	CASSKPVSLNYGYTF	TGTGCCAGCTCCAAGCCGGTCAGCCTTAACTATGGCTACACCTTC
.	TRBV4-3	many	TRBJ1-1	CASSQDVPGQLNTEAFF	TGCGCCAGCAGCCAAGATGTACCAGGACAGCTGAACACTGAAGCTTTCTTT
TRBD2	TRBV6-6	many	TRBJ2-1	CASSAGLALEQFF	TGTGCCAGCAGTGCGGGACTAGCTCTTGAGCAGTTCTTC
TRBD1	TRBV7-8	many	TRBJ2-2	CASSVTGGNTGELFF	TGTGCCAGCAGCGTAACAGGGGGGAATACCGGGGAGCTGTTTTTT
TRBD1	TRBV3-1	many	TRBJ1-1	CASSQRTGVAFF	TGTGCCAGCAGCCAAAGGACAGGGGTTGCTTTCTTT
TRBD1	TRBV7-2	few	TRBJ1-5	CASSPPEGAISNQPQHF	TGTGCCAGCAGCCCACCCGAGGGGGCTATTAGCAATCAGCCCCAGCATTTT
.	TRBV7-6	few	TRBJ2-2	CASSLIQGTGELFF	TGTGCCAGCAGCTTAATCCAGGGGACCGGGGAGCTGTTTTTT